The clone carrying this T cell receptor (beta chain) appeared a few times. The antigen is not known. These data come from a study of T-cell memory formation after mild COVID-19. Overall study: TCR clusters were mostly confined to one donor each. Findings of the study overall: CD4/CD8 balance held among clones contracting day 15 to 85, and later expanders leaned CD4+. CD4+ contracting clones were mainly CM and EM; CD8+ ones, EMRA.

V was pared by 0 bases and J by 5 bases, with 10 bases between. CDR3 length equals 14 residues. Looked up from germline, CDR1 is LNHNV and CDR2 is YYDKDF (reference sequence). TCRdb re-called the 5' RACE reads through MiXCR, storing one row per CDR3 protein. The sample holds hundreds of thousands of distinct CDR3 sequences; approximately 19% are singletons and the top ten take approximately 21%. The sequenced sample consisted of PBMCs or a T cell subset sorted from them (not recorded which). The receptor's source is a man younger than 35 who had mild COVID-19 (a few samples of this study predate the infection). Cell type and time point are not known. J is TRBJ1-2 and V is TRBV15, with TRBD1 as a possible D gene (6 bases). CDR3 DNA sequence: TGTGCCACCAGCAGAGAGGGCAGGGGATATGGCTACACCTTC. Translated: CATSREGRGYGYTF.